This record concerns one TCR beta chain sequence. Its antigen is unknown. The record originates from a study of T cells in Graves' hyperthyroidism and ophthalmopathy. Across the whole study: Upon initial diagnosis and before any treatment, peripheral blood was collected.

Regions amplified from RNA transcripts were the TCR beta CDR3 regions. RT-PCR in the first round (using the HTBI primer set) targeted the TCR CDR3. MiXCR was run by TCRdb on the multiplex PCR reads, yielding one entry per CDR3 protein. The repertoire has about 300,000 distinct CDR3 sequences, roughly 19% of them found once; the top ten carry roughly 40%. The length of the CDR3 is 14 residues. CDR1 is MNHEY and CDR2 is SVGEGT in the germline V gene. The ends were cut back, 6 bases at V and 1 base at J, with 11 bases in the middle. Study-level findings and limits: Ophthalmopathy was told apart from stable hyperthyroidism by a 13 V-J model.

Sequencing was done on a sample of blood. This chain connects TRBV6-2 or TRBV6-3 to TRBJ2-3; D is perhaps TRBD1 (5 bases). This TCR was sampled from a man aged 50-59 years with Graves' ophthalmopathy. The CDR3 nucleotides read TGTGCCAGCAGGACCACCAGGGGCACAGATACGCAGTATTTT. Amino acids: CASRTTRGTDTQYF.